The rows below give T cell receptor beta chains drawn from one sample of a study of blood T cells in healthy people across ages. Via MiXCR, TCRdb re-called the 5' RACE reads, giving one row per CDR3 protein. The data show roughly 730,000 distinct CDR3 sequences, with approximately 53% seen just once and roughly 25% held by the top ten. Material: blood. Every receptor here comes from a man aged 40-49 years in good health. Each CDR3 is given with its conserved first and last residue. Each record gives: J gene, D gene, V gene, clone size, CDR3 DNA, CDR3 protein. A D gene is named only where the DNA matches it firmly. Only part of the rows carry a size: once, few, many, or a class if the clone is expanded.

TRBJ1-5 NA TRBV27 NA TGTACCAGCAGTTTATTTGGCAGGGGCTATAGCAATCAGCCCCAGCATTTT CTSSLFGRGYSNQPQHF
TRBJ2-3 NA TRBV7-2 NA TGTGCCAGCAGCTTAGGAAGCTGGCCAGGAATCTCGGATACGCAGTATTTT CASSLGSWPGISDTQYF
TRBJ1-5 NA TRBV20-1 NA TGCAGTGCTCACAATAGCAATCAGCCCCAGCATTTT CSAHNSNQPQHF
TRBJ2-1 NA TRBV7-3 few TGTGCCAGCAGCTCCCGGGGGGCGGCTCCTATGGGGGGATACTACAATGAGCAGTTCTTC CASSSRGAAPMGGYYNEQFF
TRBJ2-1 TRBD1 TRBV25-1 few TGTGCCAGCAGTGAGGGACAGGGCTACAATGAGCAGTTCTTC CASSEGQGYNEQFF
TRBJ2-3 NA TRBV6-2/TRBV6-3 NA TGTGCCAGCACCCTATCAACCACAGATACGCAGTATTTT CASTLSTTDTQYF
TRBJ1-1 TRBD1 TRBV12-3/TRBV12-4 NA TGTGCCAGCAGTTTAGAATTCTGGGACAGGGGGCGAAAATCTGAAGCTTTCTTT CASSLEFWDRGRKSEAFF
TRBJ2-2 NA TRBV4-2 NA TGTGCCAGCAGCCCCGGGACATCGAACACCGGGGAGCTGTTTTTT CASSPGTSNTGELFF
TRBJ1-2 NA TRBV27 NA TGTGCCAGCAGTTTACAGGGATTCGTCGGCTACACCTTC CASSLQGFVGYTF
TRBJ1-1 NA TRBV4-1 NA TGCGCCAGCAGCCAAGTAGGCGCTCTTGACACTGAAGCTTTCTTT CASSQVGALDTEAFF